This T cell receptor (beta chain) was captured in a study of cytomegalovirus exposure and HLA in healthy donors. Overall study: The 120 validation repertoires were reported in a later analysis to have been generated on the same platform as the approximately 600 first-cohort repertoires. Study-wide findings and caveats: Most TCR sequences were rare, but some public TCRs occurred in many donors.

TCRdb's table, derived via immunoSEQ multiplex PCR, lists solely in-frame clones and lacks some. The data hold some 98,000 clones, with roughly 90% observed a single time. The germline CDR1 and CDR2 sequences are SGHVS and FQNEAQ. CDR3 length equals 16 residues. Trimming pared 7 bases from V and 5 bases from J, leaving 24 bases between. About this clone itself: Its target is not known.

The source is a man aged 18 to 29 in good health and CMV-seropositive. What was sequenced was PBMCs. V usage is TRBV7-8 and J usage is TRBJ2-7, with TRBD2 as a possible D gene (6 bases). CDR3 residues: CASTKTAGPNLHEQYF. The CDR3 DNA follows: TGTGCCAGCACCAAAACTGCGGGACCAAATCTCCACGAGCAGTACTTC.